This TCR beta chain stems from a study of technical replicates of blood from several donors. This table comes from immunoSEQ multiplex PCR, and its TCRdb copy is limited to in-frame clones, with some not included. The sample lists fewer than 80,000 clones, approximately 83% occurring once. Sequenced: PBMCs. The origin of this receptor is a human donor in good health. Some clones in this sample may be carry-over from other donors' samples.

CDR3 residues: CATSRDFWQSETQYF. DNA for the CDR3: TGTGCCACCAGCAGAGATTTTTGGCAGTCGGAGACCCAGTACTTC. The chain recombines TRBV15 with TRBJ2-5; D call uncertain. CDR1 LNHNV and CDR2 YYDKDF come from the germline V gene (reference sequence). Trimming removed 0 bases at V and 5 bases at J, with 13 bases between. The CDR3 length is 15 residues.